Listed below are T cell receptor beta chains from one sample, sequenced in a study of T cell responses to AZD1222 COVID-19 vaccine. This table comes from immunoSEQ multiplex PCR, and its TCRdb copy is limited to in-frame clones, with some not included. Of roughly 100,000 clones in the sample, about 90% were seen once. The sample consisted of peripheral blood, taken on day 0 of AZD1222 vaccination. The receptor source for this set is an adult in good health. CDR3s leave out the opening cysteine and the closing phenylalanine or tryptophan.

TRBV6-1,TRBJ1-6,ASSEAGPISKTNNSPLH
TRBV18,TRBJ1-2,ASSSPAGQFNYGYT
TRBV5-4,TRBJ1-2,ASSLWGAHGGGYGYT
TRBV7-9,TRBJ2-2,ASSSEAGHTGELF
TRBV18,TRBJ2-1,ASSSQGGGYEQF
TRBV18,TRBJ1-6,ASSTDSSDGSPLH
TRBV7-8,TRBJ2-7,ASSSPGTGYYEQY
TRBV7-9,TRBJ2-5,ASSLDLGQGVETQY
TRBV5-1,TRBJ2-7,ASSPREGSLTVQY
TRBV28,TRBJ1-2,ASRPPSQGGYT
TRBV9,TRBJ2-3,ASSVRSGTDTQY
TRBV19,TRBJ2-1,ASKRGYNEQF
TRBV27,TRBJ1-1,ASSLSEGVNKAF
TRBV4-1,TRBJ2-7,ASSHPRTGGNPYEQY
TRBV27,TRBJ2-7,ASSPARGPYEQY
TRBV4-3,TRBJ2-3,ASSQDNLFGTSGGGDTQY
TRBV6-5,TRBJ2-5,ASSYSRGYQETQY
TRBV4-1,TRBJ2-7,ASSPNLGLTYEQY
TRBV5-1,TRBJ2-1,ASSLGNRGRGF
TRBV18,TRBJ2-6,ASSPPSGANVLT
TRBV2,TRBJ1-3,ASSGAGRNTIY
TRBV10-1,TRBJ2-3,ASSESGTSTDTQY
TRBV18,TRBJ2-2,ASSPPTVPGELF
TRBV4-1,TRBJ1-1,ASSGQGSTEAF
TRBV5-4,TRBJ2-7,ASSLAGVHYEQY
TRBV4-1,TRBJ1-1,ASSHPAGLNTEAF
TRBV5-1,TRBJ1-5,ASSLGGADQPQH
TRBV5-1,TRBJ1-3,ASSLGVSGNTIY
TRBV12-3/TRBV12-4,TRBJ1-5,ASSLAGQPQH
TRBV10-1,TRBJ2-3,ASSQRLDTQY
TRBV30,TRBJ2-3,ALGWGTDTQY
TRBV11-2,TRBJ1-2,ASSFTGDGYT
TRBV5-1,TRBJ1-4,ASSSDGATNEKLF
TRBV18,TRBJ2-5,ASSPRGQPETQY
TRBV12-3/TRBV12-4,TRBJ2-7,ASSYQAYEQY
TRBV7-9,TRBJ1-1,ASSLERGMNTEAF
TRBV4-2,TRBJ1-1,ASRHQGLRGTEAF
TRBV6-6,TRBJ1-5,ASSRLGAGSNQPQH
TRBV5-1,TRBJ2-7,ASRLAGGDEQY
TRBV7-9,TRBJ1-1,ASSLGSSTEAF
TRBV18,TRBJ1-1,ASSTGQGTEAF
TRBV12-3/TRBV12-4,TRBJ2-7,ASSLDKTYEQY
TRBV3-1/TRBV3-2,TRBJ2-2,ASTLFANTGELF
TRBV3-1/TRBV3-2,TRBJ2-5,ASSQAPGGGETQY
TRBV14,TRBJ1-2,ASSPLTGGYGYT